These 23 T cell receptor beta chains were all obtained from the same sample, sequenced in a study of blood T cell repertoires in COVID-19. Profiling relied on immunoSEQ multiplex PCR, and the TCRdb table lists in-frame clones only, not all of them. Of 90,000 to 110,000 clones in the sample, around 86% were seen once. Source material: peripheral blood. The receptor source for this set is a man older than 75 with acute or convalescent COVID-19.

The chain has TRBV6-5 and TRBJ2-3; 7 bases match TRBD2. The J segment lost 2 bases and the V segment lost 5 bases, leaving 7 bases of the junction unmatched. The length of the CDR3 is 15 residues. The germline V gene has CDR1 MNHEY and CDR2 SVGAGI. The CDR3 bases are TGTGCCAGCAGTCATCTAGCGGAATCCACAGATACGCAGTATTTT. It yields the protein CASSHLAESTDTQYF.

J is TRBJ1-5 and V is TRBV2; D ambiguous. Trimming took 3 bases from V and 0 from J, leaving 6 bases between them. The CDR3 runs to 14 residues. In germline, CDR1 is SNHLY, CDR2 FYNNEI. The CDR3 coding sequence is TGTGCCAGCAGTGATCTGTTTAGCAATCAGCCCCAGCATTTT. This sequence encodes CASSDLFSNQPQHF. The complete variable domain, with remaining parts taken from reference TRBV2 and TRBJ1-5, reads EPEVTQTPSHQVTQMGQEVILRCVPISNHLYFYWYRQILGQKVEFLVSFYNNEISEKSEIFDDQFSVERPDGSNFTLKIRSTKLEDSAMYFCASSDLFSNQPQHFGDGTRLSIL.

The chain combines TRBV29-1 with TRBJ2-3; 8 bases are shared with TRBD1. Germline values: CDR1 SQVTM, CDR2 ANQGSEA. V was pared by 5 bases and J by 6 bases, with 4 bases of the junction left unmatched. The length of the CDR3 is 12 residues. The CDR3 DNA follows: TGCAGCGTTTCCCAGGGGGCTGATACGCAGTATTTT. Amino acid sequence: CSVSQGADTQYF.

V is TRBV5-1 and J is TRBJ2-2, with TRBD2 matching 12 bases. V lost 4 bases and J lost 5; bases outside the gene matches: 6. CDR3 length equals 16 residues. CDR1 and CDR2 (germline): SGHRS, YFSETQ. The CDR3 coding sequence is TGCGCCAGCAGCCCCCTAGGACTAGCGGGAACCGGGGAGCTGTTTTTT. Its protein product is CASSPLGLAGTGELFF.

This chain joins TRBV27 and TRBJ1-2; TRBD1 might be the D (5 bases). The CDR3 has 15 residues. V was clipped by 6 bases and J by 8 bases, with 22 bases between them. Looked up from germline, CDR1 is MNHEY and CDR2 is SMNVEV (reference sequence). For the CDR3, the DNA is TGTGCCAGCAGCTTCCGGTTGGGGGGAGCTTGGGGCTACACCTTC. Translated: CASSFRLGGAWGYTF.

CDR3 sequence (DNA): TGTGCCAGCAGTTTATCCAGGATACCCTCCTACGAGCAGTACTTC. The encoded protein is CASSLSRIPSYEQYF. The V and J genes are TRBV27 and TRBJ2-7; D is ambiguous. Trimming pared 0 bases from V and 0 bases from J, leaving 9 bases between. The germline CDR1 and CDR2 sequences are MNHEY and SMNVEV (reference sequence). There are 15 residues in the CDR3.

The genes are TRBV18 and TRBJ1-2; TRBD1 agrees at 9 bases. The germline CDR1 and CDR2 sequences are KGHSH and LQKENI. The CDR3 contains 14 residues. V shed 3 bases and J 8 bases; nucleotides not matched to a gene: 7. CDR3 nucleotides: TGTGCCAGCTCACCGGACAGGGGCGCTCAGGGCTACACCTTC. Its translation: CASSPDRGAQGYTF. Together with reference TRBV18 and TRBJ1-2, the CDR3 gives the full variable domain: NAGVMQNPRHLVRRRGQEARLRCSPMKGHSHVYWYRQLPEEGLKFMVYLQKENIIDESGMPKERFSAEFPKEGPSILRIQQVVRGDSAAYFCASSPDRGAQGYTFGSGTRLTVV.

In its sample, this clone was seen a few times. The rearrangement links TRBV28 to TRBJ2-1; TRBD2 agrees at 9 bases. With 3 bases clipped from V and 2 bases from J, the junction kept 5 bases outside the gene matches. The CDR3 spans 16 residues. The germline V gene has CDR1 MDHEN and CDR2 SYDVKM. In DNA form, the CDR3 reads TGTGCCAGCAGTTTTAGCGGGAGTTTCCCCTACAATGAGCAGTTCTTC. It is translated as CASSFSGSFPYNEQFF.

The chain links TRBV7-8 to TRBJ2-7, with 7 positions matching TRBD2. J gave up 3 bases and V 4 bases, and 9 bases lay outside the gene matches. The germline gives CDR1 SGHVS, CDR2 FQNEAQ. This CDR3 has 15 amino acids. The CDR3 sequence is CASSSDGRSYYEQYF. CDR3 bases: TGTGCCAGCAGCTCCGACGGGAGGAGTTACTACGAGCAGTACTTC.

The chain links TRBV19 to TRBJ1-1; D remains unclear. V shed 7 bases and J shed 7 bases, with 10 bases lying between them. The length of the CDR3 is 11 residues. Germline V gene data show CDR1 as LNHDA and CDR2 as SQIVND (reference sequence). The CDR3 nucleotides are TGTGCCAGTATGAGGTACTATGAAGCTTTCTTT. Translated, it gives CASMRYYEAFF.

This clone was recorded many times. This chain uses TRBV28 with TRBJ2-3, with 11 positions matching TRBD2. Germline CDR1 is MDHEN and CDR2 is SYDVKM. V dropped 2 bases and J dropped 4; count of bases not matched to a gene: 2. The CDR3 has 15 amino acids. The CDR3 nucleotides are TGTGCCAGCAGTTTACTAGCGGGAGGAGCAGATACGCAGTATTTT. This translates into CASSLLAGGADTQYF.

This chain links TRBV14 with TRBJ1-2; a possible D gene is TRBD1 (6 bases). The CDR3 runs 15 residues. V lost 4 bases and J 1 base, leaving 13 bases between the germline ends. Germline CDR1 is SGHDN and CDR2 is FVKESK. The CDR3 DNA sequence: TGTGCCAGCAGCCCTGGGGACACCTTTAACTATGGCTACACCTTC. Translating gives CASSPGDTFNYGYTF.

The chain links TRBV29-1 to TRBJ2-4; 8 bases agree with TRBD1. The ends lost 4 bases at V and 1 base at J; junction bases unmatched: 15. This CDR3 comprises 18 residues. Germline lookup yields CDR1 SQVTM and CDR2 ANQGSEA. This CDR3 is CSVVVFGQGVLAKNIQYF. The CDR3 coding sequence is TGCAGCGTTGTGGTATTCGGACAGGGAGTCTTGGCCAAAAACATTCAGTACTTC.

This clone was counted once. V usage is TRBV7-9 and J usage is TRBJ2-7, with D maybe TRBD1 (6 bases). V was trimmed by 6 bases and J by 2 bases, leaving 14 bases between them. This CDR3 has 14 amino acids. Germline values: CDR1 SEHNR, CDR2 FQNEAQ (reference sequence). The chain's CDR3 is CASSSDRFAYEQYF. Written as DNA, the CDR3 is TGTGCCAGCAGTTCCGACAGGTTCGCCTACGAGCAGTACTTC.

The J gene is TRBJ1-2, the V gene TRBV7-9, with D hard to call. This CDR3 is 14 amino acids long. Looked up from germline, CDR1 is SEHNR and CDR2 is FQNEAQ (reference sequence). V lost 5 bases and J lost 6, with 16 bases in between. The CDR3 is CASSPSGGTDGYTF. The CDR3 DNA reads as TGTGCCAGCAGCCCTAGCGGTGGAACGGATGGCTACACCTTC.

V gene TRBV7-8 combines with J gene TRBJ2-5; TRBD2 is a possible D gene (6 bases). This CDR3 region has 15 residues. Trimming took off 0 bases at V and 2 bases at J, with 10 bases between the two ends. The germline V gene has CDR1 SGHVS and CDR2 FQNEAQ. The DNA for the CDR3 is TGTGCCAGCAGCTTAGCATGGGGGACTCAAGAGACCCAGTACTTC. This encodes CASSLAWGTQETQYF.

The chain recombines TRBV5-1 with TRBJ1-1; TRBD1 aligns across 8 bases. V was clipped by 2 bases and J by 6 bases; unmatched bases: 3. Germline V CDR1 and CDR2: SGHRS, YFSETQ. The CDR3 is 13 residues long. The chain's CDR3 is CASSFDRGSEAFF. Written as DNA, the CDR3 is TGCGCCAGCAGCTTCGACAGGGGCTCTGAAGCTTTCTTT.

This clone was detected only a few times. The chain joins TRBV12-3 or TRBV12-4 to TRBJ2-1; 7 positions match TRBD1. With 5 bases clipped from V and 8 bases from J, the junction kept 6 bases outside the gene matches. CDR3 length: 13 residues. CDR3 nucleotide sequence: TGTGCCAGCAGTCCGCGACAGGGCTATGAGCAGTTCTTC. Its translation: CASSPRQGYEQFF.

For the CDR3, the DNA is TGTGCCAGCAGCATCGGACAGGGGGAATTTTACGAGCAGTACTTC. Its translation is CASSIGQGEFYEQYF. This sequence joins TRBV7-2 and TRBJ2-7; 10 nucleotides match TRBD1. In germline, CDR1 is SGHTA, CDR2 FQGNSA. The V gene end was trimmed by 5 bases and the J gene end by 4 bases; junction bases not matched to a gene: 8. The CDR3 contains 15 residues.

The CDR3 DNA sequence: TGTGCCAGCAGTTCCCAGGTCGTCTCTGGAAACACCATATATTTT. Its translation is CASSSQVVSGNTIYF. The chain combines TRBV28 with TRBJ1-3; D is unresolved. CDR3 size: 15 residues. V gave up 4 bases and J gave up 0 bases, with 10 bases separating them. CDR1 is MDHEN and CDR2 is SYDVKM in the germline V gene.

The chain links TRBV14 to TRBJ2-1, with 15 bases aligning to TRBD2. CDR1 and CDR2 from the germline V gene are SGHDN and FVKESK. This CDR3 has 18 amino acids. The junction had 7 bases not matched to a gene; V was cut back by 0 bases and J by 7 bases. The CDR3 DNA follows: TGTGCCAGCAGCCAAGAGGGGGGACTAGCGGGAGGTGGTAATGAGCAGTTCTTC. It codes for CASSQEGGLAGGGNEQFF. Full variable domain (missing parts from reference TRBV14 and TRBJ2-1): EAGVTQFPSHSVIEKGQTVTLRCDPISGHDNLYWYRRVMGKEIKFLLHFVKESKQDESGMPNNRFLAERTGGTYSTLKVQPAELEDSGVYFCASSQEGGLAGGGNEQFFGPGTRLTVL.

The genes are TRBV18 and TRBJ1-4; D perhaps matches TRBD1 (6 bases). V lost 2 bases and J lost 2, with 9 bases in between. The germline gives CDR1 KGHSH, CDR2 LQKENI. There are 15 residues in the CDR3. The CDR3 coding sequence is TGTGCCAGCTCACCATGGGACATCACTAATGAAAAACTGTTTTTT. Translation: CASSPWDITNEKLFF.

V is TRBV18 and J is TRBJ1-6, with D tentatively TRBD1 (5 bases). This CDR3 region has 12 residues. Germline CDR1 reads KGHSH; CDR2 reads LQKENI. V lost 0 bases to trimming and J lost 13 bases, with 7 bases between them. CDR3 residues: CASSPPGGPLHF. CDR3 bases: TGTGCCAGCTCACCACCTGGGGGGCCCCTCCACTTT.